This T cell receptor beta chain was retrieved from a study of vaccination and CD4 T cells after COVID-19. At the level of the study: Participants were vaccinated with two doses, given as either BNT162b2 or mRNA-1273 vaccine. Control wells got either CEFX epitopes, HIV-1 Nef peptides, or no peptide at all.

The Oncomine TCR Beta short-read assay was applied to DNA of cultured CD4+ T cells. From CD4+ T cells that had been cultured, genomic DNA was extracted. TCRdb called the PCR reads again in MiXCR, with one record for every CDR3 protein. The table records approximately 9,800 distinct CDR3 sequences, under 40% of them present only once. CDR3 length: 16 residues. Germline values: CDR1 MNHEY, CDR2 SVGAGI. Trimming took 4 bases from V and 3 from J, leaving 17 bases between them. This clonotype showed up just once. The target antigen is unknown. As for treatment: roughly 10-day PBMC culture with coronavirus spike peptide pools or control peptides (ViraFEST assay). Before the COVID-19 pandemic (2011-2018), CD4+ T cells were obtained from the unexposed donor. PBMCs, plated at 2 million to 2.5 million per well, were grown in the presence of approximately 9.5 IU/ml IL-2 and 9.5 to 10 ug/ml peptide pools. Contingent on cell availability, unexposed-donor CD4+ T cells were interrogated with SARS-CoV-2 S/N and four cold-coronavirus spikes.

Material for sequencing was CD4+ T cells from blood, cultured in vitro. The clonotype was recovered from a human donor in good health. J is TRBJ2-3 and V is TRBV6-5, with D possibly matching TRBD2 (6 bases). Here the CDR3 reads CASSSLLAATTDTQYF. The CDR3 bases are TGTGCCAGCAGTTCCCTACTAGCCGCGACAACAGATACGCAGTATTTT.